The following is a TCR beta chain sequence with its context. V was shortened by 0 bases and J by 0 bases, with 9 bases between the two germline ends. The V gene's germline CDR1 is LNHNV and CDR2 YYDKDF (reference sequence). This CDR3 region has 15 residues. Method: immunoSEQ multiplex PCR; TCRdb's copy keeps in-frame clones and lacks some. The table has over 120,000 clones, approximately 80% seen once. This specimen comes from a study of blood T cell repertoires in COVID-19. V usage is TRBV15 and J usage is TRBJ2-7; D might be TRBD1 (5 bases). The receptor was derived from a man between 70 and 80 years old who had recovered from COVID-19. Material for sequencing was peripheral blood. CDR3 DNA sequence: TGTGCCACCAGCAGAGATCAGGGTAGCTCCTACGAGCAGTACTTC. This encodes CATSRDQGSSYEQYF.